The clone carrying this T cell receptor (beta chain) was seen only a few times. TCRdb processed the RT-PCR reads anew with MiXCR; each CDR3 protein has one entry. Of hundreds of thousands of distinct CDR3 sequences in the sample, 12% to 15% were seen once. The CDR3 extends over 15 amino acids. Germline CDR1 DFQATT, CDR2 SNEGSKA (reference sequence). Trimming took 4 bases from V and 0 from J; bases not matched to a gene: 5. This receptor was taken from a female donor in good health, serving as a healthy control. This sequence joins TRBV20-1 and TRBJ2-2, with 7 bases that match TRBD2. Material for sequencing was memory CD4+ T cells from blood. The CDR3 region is CSATGGGTNTGELFF. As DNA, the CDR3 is TGCAGTGCTACTGGGGGGGGTACGAACACCGGGGAGCTGTTTTTT.